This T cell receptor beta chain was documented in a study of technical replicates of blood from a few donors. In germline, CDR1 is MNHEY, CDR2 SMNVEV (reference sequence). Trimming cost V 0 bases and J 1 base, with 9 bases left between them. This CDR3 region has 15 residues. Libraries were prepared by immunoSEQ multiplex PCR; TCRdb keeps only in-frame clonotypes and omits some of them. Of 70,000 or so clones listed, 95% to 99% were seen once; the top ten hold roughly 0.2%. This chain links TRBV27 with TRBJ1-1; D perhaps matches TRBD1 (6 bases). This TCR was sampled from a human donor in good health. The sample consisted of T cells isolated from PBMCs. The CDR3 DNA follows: TGTGCCAGCAGTTTATCCAGGGGAACGAACACTGAAGCTTTCTTT. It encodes CASSLSRGTNTEAFF.